These 20 T cell receptor beta chains were all obtained from the same sample, sequenced in a study of blood T cell repertoires in COVID-19. TCRdb's copy holds only in-frame clones and misses some; the assay was immunoSEQ multiplex PCR. The data contain 250,000 to 350,000 clones, around 90% of them singletons. The sequenced material came from PBMCs or T cells enriched from blood (not recorded which). These receptors were collected from a woman in her 30s who had recovered from COVID-19.

V is TRBV18 and J is TRBJ2-2; D is possibly TRBD1 (5 bases). Germline CDR1 reads KGHSH; CDR2 reads LQKENI. Trimming took 4 bases from V and 1 from J, leaving 13 bases between them. There are 16 residues in the CDR3. The CDR3 is CASSRGQGLNTGELFF. Here the CDR3 DNA reads TGTGCCAGCTCACGAGGCCAGGGCCTGAACACCGGGGAGCTGTTTTTT.

The gene calls are TRBV18 and TRBJ2-7; TRBD1 aligns across 8 bases. CDR3 size: 13 residues. Germline V CDR1 and CDR2: KGHSH, LQKENI. V shed 9 bases and J 7 bases; nucleotides not matched to a gene: 11. This chain's CDR3 is CASLDRVSGEQYF. The CDR3 DNA is TGTGCCAGTCTGGACAGGGTAAGCGGAGAGCAGTACTTC.

The rearrangement joins TRBV5-5 to TRBJ1-2, with D hard to call. CDR1 is SGHKS and CDR2 is YYEKEE in the germline V gene (reference sequence). The CDR3 loop spans 14 amino acids. The V end was cut by 0 bases, the J end by 7 bases, with 13 bases between. CDR3 sequence reads: CASSLAGRVAGYTF. CDR3 sequence (DNA): TGTGCCAGCAGCTTGGCCGGGAGGGTCGCTGGCTACACCTTC.

The chain joins TRBV20-1 to TRBJ1-5; TRBD1 matches at 9 bases. Germline V gene data show CDR1 as DFQATT and CDR2 as SNEGSKA (reference sequence). The CDR3 spans 13 residues. The V gene end was trimmed by 3 bases and the J gene end by 6 bases; junction bases not matched to a gene: 3. The CDR3 here is CSASWDRVQPQHF. For the CDR3, the DNA is TGCAGTGCTAGTTGGGACAGGGTTCAGCCCCAGCATTTT.

V and J are TRBV5-8 and TRBJ1-4; TRBD1 is a possible D gene (6 bases). CDR1 and CDR2 (germline): SGHTS, YDEGEE. V lost 3 bases, J lost 7 bases, and 19 bases lay in between. The length of the CDR3 is 16 residues. CDR3 in DNA: TGTGCCAGCAGCTCGGGACACCAGGGGAGGGGTGAAAAACTGTTTTTT. Translation: CASSSGHQGRGEKLFF.

This chain uses TRBV6-5 with TRBJ1-2; possibly TRBD1 for D (5 bases). The CDR3 has 14 residues. In germline, CDR1 is MNHEY, CDR2 SVGAGI. V gave up 4 bases and J gave up 8 bases, with 17 bases separating them. As DNA, the CDR3 is TGTGCCAGCAGTTTGGACACCCGGACGGAAGGCTACACCTTC. Protein: CASSLDTRTEGYTF.

The chain couples TRBV5-5 to TRBJ1-1; D is ambiguous. The CDR3 has 12 residues. Trimming shortened V by 0 bases and J by 7 bases, and 7 bases separated the two germline ends. Per the germline V gene, CDR1 is SGHKS and CDR2 is YYEKEE (reference sequence). The CDR3: CASSLALNEAFF. In DNA form, the CDR3 reads TGTGCCAGCAGCTTGGCTCTAAATGAAGCTTTCTTT.

The chain has TRBV7-6 and TRBJ2-2; 10 nucleotides match TRBD2. Germline-derived CDR1 and CDR2 are SGHVS and FNYEAQ. Trimming removed 5 bases from V and 3 bases from J; junction bases left unmatched: 9. There are 17 residues in the CDR3. CDR3 amino acids: CASSLTTSGADTGELFF. In nucleotides, the CDR3 is TGTGCCAGCAGCCTCACTACTAGCGGGGCCGACACCGGGGAGCTGTTTTTT.

The chain couples TRBV3-1 (or the pseudogene TRBV3-2) to TRBJ2-2, with 8 bases lining up with TRBD2. There are 15 residues in the CDR3. Germline-derived CDR1 and CDR2 are LGHDT and YNNKEL (reference sequence). J lost 4 bases, V lost 6 bases, and 7 bases had no gene match. CDR3: CASSRGGLITGELFF. The CDR3 nucleotides read TGTGCCAGCAGTCGGGGGGGCCTCATCACCGGGGAGCTGTTTTTT.

The chain recombines TRBV28 with TRBJ2-5; TRBD2 might be the D (5 bases). Germline-derived CDR1 and CDR2 are MDHEN and SYDVKM. V lost 7 bases to trimming and J lost 2 bases, with 11 bases between them. The CDR3 runs 13 residues. CDR3: CASTRGPQETQYF. The CDR3 nucleotides are TGTGCCAGCACCCGAGGGCCGCAAGAGACCCAGTACTTC.

The rearrangement links TRBV28 to TRBJ2-4; TRBD2 matches at 9 bases. This CDR3 is 16 amino acids long. The germline V gene encodes CDR1 MDHEN and CDR2 SYDVKM. Losses at the gene ends were 3 bases for V and 9 bases for J; bases not matched to a gene: 12. For the CDR3, the DNA is TGTGCCAGCAGTTTTCCCGTAGCGGGAGCTAGGGGCATTCAGTACTTC. Encoded protein: CASSFPVAGARGIQYF.

The rearrangement uses TRBV7-9 and TRBJ1-1, with 7 bases fitting TRBD1. The CDR3 totals 15 residues. Germline values: CDR1 SEHNR, CDR2 FQNEAQ (reference sequence). V shed 4 bases, J shed 1 base, and the junction held 6 bases outside the gene matches. CDR3 sequence reads: CASSWTGTANTEAFF. Written as DNA, the CDR3 is TGTGCCAGCAGCTGGACCGGGACAGCGAACACTGAAGCTTTCTTT.

The chain joins TRBV3-1 (or the pseudogene TRBV3-2) to TRBJ2-2; no reliable D call. Germline lookup yields CDR1 LGHDT and CDR2 YNNKEL (reference sequence). V shed 10 bases and J shed 2 bases, with 8 bases lying between them. CDR3 length equals 12 residues. The CDR3 DNA follows: TGTGCCACGAGGAGAAACACCGGGGAGCTGTTTTTT. This sequence encodes CATRRNTGELFF.

This clone occurred a few times. The gene calls are TRBV2 and TRBJ1-5, with 10 bases aligning to TRBD1. V gave up 11 bases and J gave up 3 bases; unmatched junction bases: 4. CDR1 and CDR2 from the germline V gene are SNHLY and FYNNEI. The CDR3 covers 13 residues. In DNA, the CDR3 is TGTGCCGGAAGACAGGGGGCCAATCAGCCCCAGCATTTT. Residues: CAGRQGANQPQHF.

The chain recombines TRBV30 with TRBJ2-3, with a tentative D call TRBD2 (6 bases). Trimming removed 2 bases from V and 2 bases from J, with 17 bases in between. The CDR3 runs to 16 residues. Germline V gives CDR1 GTSNPN, CDR2 SVGIG (reference sequence). In DNA, the CDR3 is TGTGCCTGGAGTCCAGGGAGGACGGCTGCCACAGATACGCAGTATTTT. This gives the protein CAWSPGRTAATDTQYF.

The chain uses TRBV7-3 and TRBJ2-1; the match to TRBD2 covers 9 bases. The germline gives CDR1 SGHTA, CDR2 FQGTGA. This CDR3 is built from 16 residues. Germline trimming cut 5 bases from V and 2 bases from J; bases unmatched to any gene: 7. CDR3 in amino acids: CASSVAGTSTYNEQFF. CDR3 nucleotide sequence: TGTGCCAGCAGCGTCGCCGGGACTAGCACCTACAATGAGCAGTTCTTC.

The chain is built from TRBV19 and TRBJ2-1, with 8 bases matching TRBD2. J was trimmed by 7 bases and V by 6 bases; bases with no gene match: 8. Per the germline V gene, CDR1 is LNHDA and CDR2 is SQIVND (reference sequence). This CDR3 has 14 amino acids. CDR3 sequence (DNA): TGTGCCAGTAGCCCTGCGGGGGGCTGGAATGAGCAGTTCTTC. It is translated as CASSPAGGWNEQFF.

This chain joins TRBV27 and TRBJ2-7, with 7 bases identical to TRBD2. V was clipped by 5 bases and J by 1 base; unmatched bases: 8. CDR3 length equals 15 residues. CDR1 MNHEY and CDR2 SMNVEV come from the germline V gene (reference sequence). The CDR3 protein is CASSPGTNPSYEQYF. The CDR3 nucleotides read TGTGCCAGCAGTCCCGGGACTAATCCATCCTACGAGCAGTACTTC.

CDR3 residues: CATLGQGSNYGYTF. The CDR3 DNA is TGTGCCACCTTAGGGCAGGGTTCTAACTATGGCTACACCTTC. The rearrangement joins TRBV19 to TRBJ1-2; D possibly corresponds to TRBD1 (5 bases). In germline, CDR1 is LNHDA, CDR2 SQIVND (reference sequence). Trimming took off 10 bases at V and 0 bases at J, with 15 bases between the two ends. The CDR3 is 14 residues long.

The rearrangement links TRBV9 to TRBJ1-1; D call uncertain. Germline CDR1 is SGDLS and CDR2 is YYNGEE. V shed 0 bases and J shed 1 base, with 7 bases lying between them. The CDR3 sequence is 14 residues long. The CDR3 coding sequence is TGTGCCAGCAGCGTAGTAGCTCAGAACACTGAAGCTTTCTTT. It is translated as CASSVVAQNTEAFF. Full variable domain (outside the CDR3, taken from reference TRBV9 and TRBJ1-1): DSGVTQTPKHLITATGQRVTLRCSPRSGDLSVYWYQQSLDQGLQFLIQYYNGEERAKGNILERFSAQQFPDLHSELNLSSLELGDSALYFCASSVVAQNTEAFFGQGTRLTVV.